Listed here are 15 T cell receptor beta chains from one sample, sequenced in a study of neoadjuvant nivolumab and ipilimumab in lung cancer (dated by TCRdb to about 2020). The library was made by the immunoSEQ multiplex PCR assay. The table comes from immuneACCESS by way of TCRdb, which keeps in-frame sequences with V and J called. Part of the clones is missing from these tables; in studies checked, under half for an unresolved V gene and the rest for unknown reasons. The sample contains 7,000 to 9,500 clones, under 90% of them found a single time. The biggest ten clones account for around 8% of the sample. The time point label, read with the paper, signifies: at surgical resection after neoadjuvant nivolumab +/- ipilimumab. The sample was tumor tissue, taken after neoadjuvant nivolumab, alone or with ipilimumab, at or shortly before surgery. These receptors were taken from an adult with non-small cell lung cancer.

This clone was observed a handful of times. This chain links TRBV5-1 with TRBJ1-2; possibly TRBD1 for D (6 bases). The germline V gene has CDR1 SGHRS and CDR2 YFSETQ. This CDR3 region has 16 residues. The V end was cut by 4 bases, the J end by 3 bases, with 19 bases between. CDR3 sequence (DNA): TGCGCCAGCAGCCCAGTTGCAGGGGAGATTGACTATGGCTACACCTTC. It encodes CASSPVAGEIDYGYTF.

The rearrangement uses TRBV7-9 and TRBJ1-4; 8 bases are a match to TRBD1. Germline CDR1 and CDR2: SEHNR and FQNEAQ (reference sequence). This CDR3 is 14 amino acids long. Trimming at V came to 3 bases and at J to 8 bases, leaving 5 bases not matched to a gene. Here the CDR3 reads CASSFGTGREKLFF. In DNA form, the CDR3 reads TGTGCCAGCAGCTTTGGGACAGGTAGAGAAAAACTGTTTTTT.

The rearrangement joins TRBV6-6 to TRBJ2-1, with D perhaps matching TRBD2 (5 bases). Germline loops: CDR1 MNHNY, CDR2 SVGAGI (reference sequence). Trimming took 6 bases from V and 10 from J, leaving 13 bases between them. The CDR3 is made up of 12 amino acids. Here the CDR3 DNA reads TGTGCCAGCAGGGTTAGCGTCTCCGAGCAGTTCTTC. Its protein is CASRVSVSEQFF.

This clone has more than one count but fewer than ten. This rearrangement joins TRBV5-4 to TRBJ1-2, with a possible D match to TRBD1 (6 bases). Germline assignment: CDR1 SGHNT and CDR2 YYREEE (reference sequence). This CDR3 comprises 14 residues. Trimming removed 1 base from V and 6 bases from J, with 13 bases in between. CDR3 in DNA: TGTGCCAGCAGCTTGAACAGGGACTTTGATGGCTACACCTTC. Its protein product is CASSLNRDFDGYTF.

The gene calls are TRBV2 and TRBJ1-1, with TRBD1 identical over 8 bases. The CDR3 sequence is 16 residues long. V dropped 4 bases and J dropped 3; count of bases not matched to a gene: 10. CDR1 is SNHLY and CDR2 is FYNNEI in the germline V gene. CDR3 residues: CASSAEWTGMDTEAFF. CDR3 nucleotide sequence: TGTGCCAGCAGTGCAGAGTGGACAGGGATGGACACTGAAGCTTTCTTT.

This rearrangement joins TRBV6-5 to TRBJ1-3; D is uncertain. V lost 0 bases and J lost 0, with 9 bases in between. The V gene's germline CDR1 is MNHEY and CDR2 SVGAGI. This CDR3 has 16 amino acids. The CDR3, as DNA: TGTGCCAGCAGTTACTCTTCCTATAGCTCTGGAAACACCATATATTTT. Its protein product is CASSYSSYSSGNTIYF.

This clone was counted a few times. The chain has TRBV7-2 and TRBJ1-2, with 8 bases identical to TRBD1. This CDR3 has 16 amino acids. Germline V gives CDR1 SGHTA, CDR2 FQGNSA. The V gene end was trimmed by 5 bases and the J gene end by 0 bases; junction bases not matched to a gene: 8. CDR3 bases: TGTGCCAGCAGCACCCGGACAGGGCAGTCTAACTATGGCTACACCTTC. Translation: CASSTRTGQSNYGYTF.

The chain uses TRBV30 and TRBJ2-5, with a possible D match to TRBD2 (5 bases). This CDR3 has 14 amino acids. The germline V and J ends were trimmed by 3 bases and 0 bases, with 11 bases remaining between them. CDR1 and CDR2 (germline): GTSNPN, SVGIG (reference sequence). The CDR3 DNA sequence: TGTGCCTGGAGAGAGGGCGGGCACCAAGAGACCCAGTACTTC. Its translation is CAWREGGHQETQYF.

The chain has TRBV9 and TRBJ2-4, with D hard to call. Germline CDR1 is SGDLS and CDR2 is YYNGEE. The length of the CDR3 is 17 residues. V was clipped by 0 bases and J by 3 bases, with 16 bases between them. Here the CDR3 reads CASSVDQWATGKNIQYF. CDR3 nucleotide sequence: TGTGCCAGCAGCGTAGATCAATGGGCGACTGGCAAAAACATTCAGTACTTC.

The chain combines TRBV25-1 with TRBJ2-2, with no clear D. Germline V lookup: CDR1 MGHDK, CDR2 SYGVNS. The CDR3 spans 14 residues. V dropped 7 bases and J dropped 4 bases, with 13 bases sitting between them. The CDR3 sequence is CASTLGLATGELFF. The CDR3 nucleotides read TGTGCCAGCACATTGGGTCTGGCCACCGGGGAGCTGTTTTTT.

The genes are TRBV5-1 and TRBJ2-3; D possibly corresponds to TRBD2 (6 bases). This CDR3 region has 15 residues. The germline V and J ends were trimmed by 1 base and 0 bases, with 9 bases remaining between them. Per the germline V gene, CDR1 is SGHRS and CDR2 is YFSETQ. This CDR3 is CASSLYGSSTDTQYF. In DNA form, the CDR3 reads TGCGCCAGCAGCTTGTACGGGAGTAGCACAGATACGCAGTATTTT.

The CDR3 region is CASSQIRRGRKYNEQFF. The DNA of the CDR3 is TGTGCCAGCAGCCAGATACGACGCGGGAGGAAGTACAATGAGCAGTTCTTC. The chain couples TRBV5-6 to TRBJ2-1; 8 bases agree with TRBD2. Germline assignment: CDR1 SGHDT and CDR2 YYEEEE. V lost 4 bases and J lost 4; bases outside the gene matches: 13. The CDR3 consists of 17 residues. The full variable domain, in which reference TRBV5-6 and TRBJ2-1 provide the parts outside the CDR3, is DAGVTQSPTHLIKTRGQQVTLRCSPKSGHDTVSWYQQALGQGPQFIFQYYEEEERQRGNFPDRFSGHQFPNYSSELNVNALLLGDSALYLCASSQIRRGRKYNEQFFGPGTRLTVL.

J is TRBJ2-3 and V is TRBV30; 9 positions match TRBD2. V trimming: 4 bases; J trimming: 2 bases; junction bases outside the gene matches: 1. The germline CDR1 and CDR2 sequences are GTSNPN and SVGIG (reference sequence). CDR3 length equals 13 residues. The CDR3 bases are TGTGCCTGGACTAGCGGGATCACAGATACGCAGTATTTT. Translated, it gives CAWTSGITDTQYF.

In its sample, this clone was seen once. The gene calls are TRBV4-1 and TRBJ2-7, with 8 bases aligning to TRBD1. V dropped 4 bases and J dropped 1; count of bases not matched to a gene: 3. The CDR3 consists of 14 residues. The germline V gene has CDR1 MGHRA and CDR2 YSYEKL. The CDR3 nucleotides are TGCGCCAGCAGCCCCGGACAGGGTTCCTACGAGCAGTACTTC. Its translation is CASSPGQGSYEQYF.

The chain is built from TRBV11-2 and TRBJ1-1; possibly TRBD1 for D (5 bases). V was shortened by 5 bases and J by 1 base, with 8 bases between the two germline ends. The length of the CDR3 is 13 residues. Germline V gives CDR1 SGHAT, CDR2 FQNNGV. CDR3 DNA: TGTGCCAGCAGCGCAGACAGGAACACTGAAGCTTTCTTT. Its translation: CASSADRNTEAFF.